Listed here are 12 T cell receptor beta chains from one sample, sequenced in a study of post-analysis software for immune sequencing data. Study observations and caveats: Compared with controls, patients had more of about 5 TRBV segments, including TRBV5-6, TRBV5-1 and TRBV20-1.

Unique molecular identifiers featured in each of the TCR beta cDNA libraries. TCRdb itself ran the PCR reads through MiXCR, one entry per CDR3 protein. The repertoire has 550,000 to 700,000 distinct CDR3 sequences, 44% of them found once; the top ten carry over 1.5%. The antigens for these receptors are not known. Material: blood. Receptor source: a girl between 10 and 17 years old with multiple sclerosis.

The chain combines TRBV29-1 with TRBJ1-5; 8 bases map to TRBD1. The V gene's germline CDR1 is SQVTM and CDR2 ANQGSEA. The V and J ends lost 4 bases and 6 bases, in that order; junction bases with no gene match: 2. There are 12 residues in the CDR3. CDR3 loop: CSVGTGTQPQHF. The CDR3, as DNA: TGCAGCGTTGGGACAGGGACTCAGCCCCAGCATTTT. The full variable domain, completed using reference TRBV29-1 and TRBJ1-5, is SAVISQKPSRDICQRGTSLTIQCQVDSQVTMMFWYRQQPGQSLTLIATANQGSEATYESGFVIDKFPISRPNLTFSTLTVSNMSPEDSSIYLCSVGTGTQPQHFGDGTRLSIL.

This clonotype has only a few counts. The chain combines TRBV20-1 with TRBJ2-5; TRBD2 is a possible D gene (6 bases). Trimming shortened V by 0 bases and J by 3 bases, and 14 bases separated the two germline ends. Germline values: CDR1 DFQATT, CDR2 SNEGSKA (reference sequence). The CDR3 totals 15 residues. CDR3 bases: TGCAGTGCTAGAGATGATCCGGGACTCAAAGAGACCCAGTACTTC. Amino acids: CSARDDPGLKETQYF.

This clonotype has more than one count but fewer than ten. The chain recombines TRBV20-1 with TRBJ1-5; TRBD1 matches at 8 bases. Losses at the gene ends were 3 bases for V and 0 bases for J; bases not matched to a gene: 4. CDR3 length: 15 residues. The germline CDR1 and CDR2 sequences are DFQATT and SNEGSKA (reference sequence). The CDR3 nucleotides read TGCAGTGCTAGCTACAGGGGGTATAGCAATCAGCCCCAGCATTTT. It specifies CSASYRGYSNQPQHF.

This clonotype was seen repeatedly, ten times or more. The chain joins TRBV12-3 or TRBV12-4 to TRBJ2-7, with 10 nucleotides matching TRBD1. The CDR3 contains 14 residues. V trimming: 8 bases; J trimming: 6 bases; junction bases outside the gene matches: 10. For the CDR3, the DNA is TGTGCCAGCGTACTTGGGACAGGGGTTGGCGAGCAGTACTTC. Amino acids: CASVLGTGVGEQYF.

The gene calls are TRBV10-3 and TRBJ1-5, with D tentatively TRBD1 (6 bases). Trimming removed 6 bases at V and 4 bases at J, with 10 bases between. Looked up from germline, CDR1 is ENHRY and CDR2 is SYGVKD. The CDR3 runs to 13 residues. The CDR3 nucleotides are TGTGCCATCAGAGGGGGGGTGAATCAGCCCCAGCATTTT. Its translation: CAIRGGVNQPQHF.

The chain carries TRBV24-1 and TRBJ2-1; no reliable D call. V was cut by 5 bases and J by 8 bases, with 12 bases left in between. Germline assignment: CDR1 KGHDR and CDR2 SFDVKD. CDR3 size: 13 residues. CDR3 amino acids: CATSGDIRDEQFF. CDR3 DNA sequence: TGTGCCACCAGTGGGGATATCCGCGATGAGCAGTTCTTC.

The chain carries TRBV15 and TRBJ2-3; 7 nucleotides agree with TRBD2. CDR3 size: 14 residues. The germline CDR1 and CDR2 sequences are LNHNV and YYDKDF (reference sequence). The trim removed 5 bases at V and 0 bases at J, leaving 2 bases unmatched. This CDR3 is CATSGGGSTDTQYF. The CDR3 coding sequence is TGTGCCACCAGCGGCGGGGGAAGCACAGATACGCAGTATTTT.

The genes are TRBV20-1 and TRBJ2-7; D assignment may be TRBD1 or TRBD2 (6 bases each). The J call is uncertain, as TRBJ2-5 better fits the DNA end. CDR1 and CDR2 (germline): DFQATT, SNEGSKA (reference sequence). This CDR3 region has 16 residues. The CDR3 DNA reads TGCAGTGCTCCCCAGGTCCTTATGGGGGGCAGGGAGACCCAGTACTTC. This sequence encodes CSAPQVLMGGRETQYF.

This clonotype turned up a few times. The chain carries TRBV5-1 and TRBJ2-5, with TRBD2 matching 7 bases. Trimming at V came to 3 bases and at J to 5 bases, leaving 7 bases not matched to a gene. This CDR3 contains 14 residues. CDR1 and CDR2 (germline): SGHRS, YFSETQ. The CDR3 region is CASSSAGREETQYF. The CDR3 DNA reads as TGCGCCAGCAGCTCGGCGGGGAGGGAGGAGACCCAGTACTTC.

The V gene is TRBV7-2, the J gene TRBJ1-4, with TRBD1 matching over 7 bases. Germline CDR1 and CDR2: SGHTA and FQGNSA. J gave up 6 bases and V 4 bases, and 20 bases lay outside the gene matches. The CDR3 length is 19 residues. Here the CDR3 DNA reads TGTGCCAGCAGCTCTCCGACAGGGTCCACTTGGTCAGTTGATGAAAAACTGTTTTTT. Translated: CASSSPTGSTWSVDEKLFF.

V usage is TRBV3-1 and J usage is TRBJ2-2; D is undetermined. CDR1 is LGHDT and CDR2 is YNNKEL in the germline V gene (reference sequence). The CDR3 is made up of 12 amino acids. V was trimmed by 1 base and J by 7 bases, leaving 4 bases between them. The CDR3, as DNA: TGTGCCAGCAGCCAAGGTGGCGGGGAGCTGTTTTTT. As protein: CASSQGGGELFF.

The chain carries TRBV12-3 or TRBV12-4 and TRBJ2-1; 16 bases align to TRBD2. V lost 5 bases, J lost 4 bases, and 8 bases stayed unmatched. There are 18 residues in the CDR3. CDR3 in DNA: TGTGCCAGCAGTGCCGGGACTAGCGGGGGGGCCTATTACAATGAGCAGTTCTTC. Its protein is CASSAGTSGGAYYNEQFF.